This T cell receptor beta chain appears in the sequencing data of a study of blood T cell repertoires in COVID-19. At the level of the study: COVID-19 samples collected from the United States, Italy and Spain covered acute and convalescent phases. PBMCs, B-cell-depleted T cells, or T cells provided the cDNA or gDNA that made up the material.

Recruited during active infection, patients (from Seattle) were subsequently followed longitudinally. Original data processing: Cell counts per sample came from amplifying reference gene primers. TCRdb's copy holds only in-frame clones and misses some; the assay was immunoSEQ multiplex PCR. V, J and clone size are taken as reported in that table, and D and trimming were inferred from the DNA itself. This table holds fewer than 450,000 clones, around 87% found once. The germline V gene has CDR1 MNHEY and CDR2 SVGAGI. The CDR3 runs 15 residues. After removal of 4 bases from V and 5 bases from J, the junction contained 4 bases not matched to a gene. This clone was counted a single time.

The source material was peripheral blood. The receptor comes from a woman aged 50 to 60 with COVID-19, enrolled during active disease. V is TRBV6-5 and J is TRBJ2-6; 8 bases line up with TRBD1. As DNA, the CDR3 is TGTGCCAGCAGTTTCGGACAGGGCTGGGCCAACGTCCTGACTTTC. Its protein is CASSFGQGWANVLTF.